This TCR beta chain was sequenced during a study of identical twins (dated by TCRdb to the mid-2010s). A note on the overall study: To test whether fetal clonotypes persist, this study deep-sequenced TCR alpha and beta repertoires from monozygotic twins, from unrelated adults of various ages, and from cord blood. To rule out contamination, replicate twin experiments were performed at different times with different library preparation protocols. The paper as a whole reports these results and caveats: Compared with coincidental sharing between unrelated individuals, out-of-frame TCR alpha sequences shared between twins had an excess of sequences with low generation probability. Excess twin sharing in beta out-of-frame sequences was weaker because fewer shared sequences lowered the signal-to-noise ratio. Because the same donors could not be followed over many years, the conclusions relied on cross-sectional statistical analysis. Abundant cord blood beta clonotypes carried fewer insertions; young adult naive repertoires showed a weaker similar trend, while memory repertoires showed none. Invariant T cells such as MAIT and iNKT could partly confound zero-insertion analyses, although diverse VJ usage argued against such confounding for most clonotypes. Out-of-frame TCR alpha sharing in monozygotic twins was systematically underestimated by recombination models, whereas sharing between unrelated individuals was in agreement with the recombination models.

Library method: 5' RACE. TCRdb names Illumina HiSeq 2000 as the instrument used. Template switching added a universal primer binding site, and the final cDNA carried a unique molecular identifier that allowed TCR cDNA molecules to be counted accurately. Specific primers in the conserved constant-segment region were used to synthesize first-strand cDNA for the TCR alpha and beta chains. To control for contamination, each cDNA library was double barcoded with a SMART-Mk sample barcode plus Illumina barcodes. Two successive PCR steps introduced TruSeq adapter sequences along with Illumina sample barcodes. Sequencing of the TCR alpha and beta cDNA libraries was done on the Illumina HiSeq platform using custom primers. In the paper's pipeline: MiGEC processed the raw reads to extract unique molecular identifiers, while MiXCR was used to determine the CDR3 positions. Recombination models were inferred per individual with the repgenHMM and IGoR tools using an EM algorithm. The analysis of shared clonotypes was done with the tcR package in R, with sharing normalized by the product of cloneset sizes. To study raw recombination without the effects of thymic and clonal selection, out-of-frame nonproductive sequences were analyzed. TCRdb took the public reads, trimmed them with fastp at Q25, ran MiXCR for clone calling and kept in-frame beta chains. Rows are combined by CDR3 protein, so each entry shows the most common genes and DNA. The V and J calls were not made by the authors but by TCRdb's processing. This sample lists fewer than 650,000 distinct CDR3 sequences; about 7% were detected once. The ten largest account for 1.5% to 2% of the sample.

This clonotype has more than one count but fewer than ten. No cognate antigen has been identified for it. No base quality values were provided; no much bigger clone lies one nucleotide off. Only healthy Caucasian donors were included. The twin cohort consisted of three pairs of female monozygotic twins, all aged about 18 to 30 years. RNA for TCR libraries was isolated from peripheral blood mononuclear cells. This same sample was also part of a study on yellow fever vaccine responses in identical twins. Reported in the second study: The authors reported that the T cell response to vaccination in identical twins appeared partly convergent and partly personalized. In the study, vaccine-responding T cell clones were precisely tracked in identical twins.

This TCR came from a woman between 18 and 29 years old in good health. Sequencing was carried out using PBMCs.

The nucleotide sequence reads TGTGCCAGCAGTTTTTTAGGGCCCGAAAAACTGTTTTTT. Its protein product is CASSFLGPEKLFF. The chain links TRBV28 with TRBJ1-4; a confident D gene designation cannot be given. The CDR3 starts with the cysteine, ends with the phenylalanine, and has 13 residues. Only the CDR3 region is kept as DNA, spanning 39 bases read in frame from base 1. V is reduced by 3 bases and J by 8 bases, leaving a spacing of 10 bases between them. Sequences MDHEN (CDR1) and SYDVKM (CDR2) are obtained from the germline V gene. The full variable domain, completed from the reference TRBV28 and TRBJ1-4 proteins outside the CDR3, reads DVKVTQSSRYLVKRTGEKVFLECVQDMDHENMFWYRQDPGLGLRLIYFSYDVKMKEKGDIPEGYSVSREKKERFSLILESASTNQTSMYLCASSFLGPEKLFFGSGTQLSVL.